This T cell receptor beta chain was found in a study of blood T cell repertoires in COVID-19. Across the whole study: The origin of the acute and convalescent COVID-19 samples was the United States, Italy and Spain. In each case, the material was cDNA or gDNA derived from T cells, B-cell-depleted T cells, or PBMCs.

Per the authors' pipeline: The assay estimated nucleated cells by amplifying reference gene primers. Generated by immunoSEQ multiplex PCR, the TCRdb table keeps only in-frame clones and is missing some. The V and J calls and the clone size are those of that table, but D and trimming were determined from the DNA. The sample has 110,000 or so clones; roughly 84% are singletons. V lost 0 bases to trimming and J lost 2 bases, with 29 bases between them. This CDR3 contains 20 residues. Germline V gene data show CDR1 as GTSNPN and CDR2 as SVGIG (reference sequence). This sequence joins TRBV30 and TRBJ2-7, with D possibly TRBD1 on 6 matching bases. The TCR comes from a woman aged 70 to 79 who had recovered from COVID-19. The sequencing input was peripheral blood. The CDR3: CAWSVPYLYAYRDGTYEQYF. The CDR3 DNA reads TGTGCCTGGAGTGTACCATACCTGTACGCCTACAGGGATGGTACCTACGAGCAGTACTTC. The full variable domain, its missing parts supplied by reference TRBV30 and TRBJ2-7, is SQTIHQWPATLVQPVGSPLSLECTVEGTSNPNLYWYRQAAGRGLQLLFYSVGIGQISSEVPQNLSASRPQDRQFILSSKKLLLSDSGFYLCAWSVPYLYAYRDGTYEQYFGPGTRLTVT.